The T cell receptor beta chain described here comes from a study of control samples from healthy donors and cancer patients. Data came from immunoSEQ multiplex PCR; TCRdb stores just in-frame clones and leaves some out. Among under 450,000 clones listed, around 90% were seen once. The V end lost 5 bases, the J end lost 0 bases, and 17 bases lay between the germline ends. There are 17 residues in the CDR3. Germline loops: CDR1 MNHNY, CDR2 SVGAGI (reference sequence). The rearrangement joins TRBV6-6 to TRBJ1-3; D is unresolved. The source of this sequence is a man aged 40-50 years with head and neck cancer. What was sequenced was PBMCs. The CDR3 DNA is TGTGCCAGCAGTCCTCACACCTTGGGTGACTCTGGAAACACCATATATTTT. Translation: CASSPHTLGDSGNTIYF.